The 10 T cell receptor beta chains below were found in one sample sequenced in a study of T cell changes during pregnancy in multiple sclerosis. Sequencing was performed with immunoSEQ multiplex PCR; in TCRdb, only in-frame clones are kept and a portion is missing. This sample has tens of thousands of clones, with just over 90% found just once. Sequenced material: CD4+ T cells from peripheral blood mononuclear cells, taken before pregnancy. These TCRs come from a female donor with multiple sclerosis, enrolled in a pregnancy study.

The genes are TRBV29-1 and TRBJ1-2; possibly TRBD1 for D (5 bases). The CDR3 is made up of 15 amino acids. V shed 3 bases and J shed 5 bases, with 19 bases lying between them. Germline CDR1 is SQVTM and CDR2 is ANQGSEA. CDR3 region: CSVDPLDTVWYGYTF. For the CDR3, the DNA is TGCAGCGTTGATCCCTTGGACACTGTTTGGTATGGCTACACCTTC. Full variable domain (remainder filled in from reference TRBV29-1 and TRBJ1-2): SAVISQKPSRDICQRGTSLTIQCQVDSQVTMMFWYRQQPGQSLTLIATANQGSEATYESGFVIDKFPISRPNLTFSTLTVSNMSPEDSSIYLCSVDPLDTVWYGYTFGSGTRLTVV.

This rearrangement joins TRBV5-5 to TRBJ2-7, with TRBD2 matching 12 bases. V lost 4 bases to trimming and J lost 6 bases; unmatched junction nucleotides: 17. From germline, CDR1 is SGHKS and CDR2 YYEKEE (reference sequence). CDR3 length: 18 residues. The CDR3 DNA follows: TGTGCCAGCAGCCCCCAAACTATATTGACTAGCGGGAGTTCCGAGCAGTACTTC. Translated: CASSPQTILTSGSSEQYF. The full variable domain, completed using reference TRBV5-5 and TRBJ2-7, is DAGVTQSPTHLIKTRGQQVTLRCSPISGHKSVSWYQQVLGQGPQFIFQYYEKEERGRGNFPDRFSARQFPNYSSELNVNALLLGDSALYLCASSPQTILTSGSSEQYFGPGTRLTVT.

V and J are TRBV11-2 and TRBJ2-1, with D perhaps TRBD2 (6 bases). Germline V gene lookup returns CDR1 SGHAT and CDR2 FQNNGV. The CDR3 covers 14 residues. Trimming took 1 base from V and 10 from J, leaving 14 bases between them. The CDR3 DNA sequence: TGTGCCAGCAGCTTAGCTTTGTCGGGGGAGGAGCAGTTCTTC. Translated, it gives CASSLALSGEEQFF.

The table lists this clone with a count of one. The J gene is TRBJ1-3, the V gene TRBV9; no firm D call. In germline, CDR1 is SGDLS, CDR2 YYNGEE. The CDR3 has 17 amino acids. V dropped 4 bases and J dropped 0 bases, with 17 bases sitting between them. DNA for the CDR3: TGTGCCAGCAGCTTGGGCCCAAGTGGATCCTCTGGAAACACCATATATTTT. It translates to CASSLGPSGSSGNTIYF.

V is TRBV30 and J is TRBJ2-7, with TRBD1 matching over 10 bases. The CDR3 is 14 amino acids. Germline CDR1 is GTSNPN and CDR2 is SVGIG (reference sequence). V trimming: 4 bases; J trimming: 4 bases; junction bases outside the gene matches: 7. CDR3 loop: CAWTPGQGIYEQYF. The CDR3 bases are TGTGCCTGGACTCCGGGACAGGGGATTTACGAGCAGTACTTC.

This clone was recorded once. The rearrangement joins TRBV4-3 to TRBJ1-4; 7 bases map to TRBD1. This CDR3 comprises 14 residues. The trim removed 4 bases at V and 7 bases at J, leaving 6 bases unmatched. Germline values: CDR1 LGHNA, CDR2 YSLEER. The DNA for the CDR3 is TGCGCCAGCAGCCTTGAGGGGACAGCTGAAAAACTGTTTTTT. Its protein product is CASSLEGTAEKLFF.

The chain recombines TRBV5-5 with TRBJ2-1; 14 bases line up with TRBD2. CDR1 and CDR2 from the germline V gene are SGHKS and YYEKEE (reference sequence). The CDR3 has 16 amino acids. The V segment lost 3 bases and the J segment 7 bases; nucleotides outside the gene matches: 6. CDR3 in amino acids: CASSWGTSGRYNEQFF. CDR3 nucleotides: TGTGCCAGCAGCTGGGGGACTAGCGGGAGATATAATGAGCAGTTCTTC.

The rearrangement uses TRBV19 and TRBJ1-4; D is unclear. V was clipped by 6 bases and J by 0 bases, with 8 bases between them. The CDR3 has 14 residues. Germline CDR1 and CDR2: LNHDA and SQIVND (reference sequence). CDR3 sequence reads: CASSLLATNEKLFF. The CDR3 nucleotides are TGTGCCAGTAGCCTACTAGCAACTAATGAAAAACTGTTTTTT.

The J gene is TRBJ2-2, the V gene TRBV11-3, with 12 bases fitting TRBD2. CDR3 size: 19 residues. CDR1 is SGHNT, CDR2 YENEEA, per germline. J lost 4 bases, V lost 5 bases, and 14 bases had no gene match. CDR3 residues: CASSHTWTSGIPPTGELFF. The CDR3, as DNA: TGTGCCAGCAGCCATACTTGGACTAGCGGGATCCCCCCCACCGGGGAGCTGTTTTTT.

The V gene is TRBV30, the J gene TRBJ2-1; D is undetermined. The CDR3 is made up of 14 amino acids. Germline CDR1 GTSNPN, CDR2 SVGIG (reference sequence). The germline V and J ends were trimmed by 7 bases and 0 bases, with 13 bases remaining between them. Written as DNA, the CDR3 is TGTGCCTCCCTACGGCGGAGCTCCTACAATGAGCAGTTCTTC. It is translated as CASLRRSSYNEQFF.